These 19 T cell receptor beta chains came from one sample sequenced in a study of blood T cell repertoires in COVID-19. Using immunoSEQ multiplex PCR, the repertoire was profiled, and TCRdb retains in-frame clones only, with some absent. There are 100,000 or so clones in the sample; over 75% occur only once, and about 9.9% lies in the top ten. The sequencing input was peripheral blood. Receptor source: a woman between 25 and 40 years old with acute or convalescent COVID-19.

The chain carries TRBV5-1 and TRBJ1-4; D ambiguous. CDR1 is SGHRS, CDR2 YFSETQ, per germline. This CDR3 has 15 residues. V lost 4 bases and J 5 bases, leaving 15 bases between the germline ends. CDR3 sequence reads: CASSQAESGNEKLFF. In nucleotides, the CDR3 is TGCGCCAGCAGCCAAGCGGAGTCGGGGAATGAAAAACTGTTTTTT. Complete variable domain (other parts from reference TRBV5-1 and TRBJ1-4): KAGVTQTPRYLIKTRGQQVTLSCSPISGHRSVSWYQQTPGQGLQFLFEYFSETQRNKGNFPGRFSGRQFSNSRSEMNVSTLELGDSALYLCASSQAESGNEKLFFGSGTQLSVL.

The V and J genes are TRBV5-5 and TRBJ1-6; D remains ambiguous. CDR3 length equals 14 residues. CDR1 SGHKS and CDR2 YYEKEE come from the germline V gene (reference sequence). V dropped 0 bases and J dropped 5 bases, with 6 bases sitting between them. The CDR3 is CASSLGLDNSPLHF. Here the CDR3 DNA reads TGTGCCAGCAGCTTGGGACTTGATAATTCACCCCTCCACTTT.

V usage is TRBV11-1 and J usage is TRBJ1-3, with a tentative D call TRBD1 (5 bases). The CDR3 sequence is 14 residues long. The V end lost 5 bases, the J end lost 4 bases, and 12 bases lay between the germline ends. CDR1 is SGHAT and CDR2 is FQDESV in the germline V gene (reference sequence). The CDR3 sequence: CASSTQGGGNTIYF. The CDR3 DNA is TGTGCCAGCAGCACCCAGGGAGGAGGAAACACCATATATTTT.

The J gene is TRBJ1-1, the V gene TRBV6-5, with D tentatively TRBD1 (6 bases). CDR3 length: 13 amino acids. V was clipped by 1 base and J by 4 bases, with 7 bases between them. CDR1 is MNHEY and CDR2 is SVGAGI in the germline V gene. CDR3 bases: TGTGCCAGCAGTTACTTGACAGGCACTGAAGCTTTCTTT. Its protein is CASSYLTGTEAFF.

The chain carries TRBV10-3 and TRBJ2-3; 11 bases are a match to TRBD2. This CDR3 spans 16 amino acids. Germline V gene lookup returns CDR1 ENHRY and CDR2 SYGVKD. After removal of 2 bases from V and 8 bases from J, the junction contained 9 bases not matched to a gene. CDR3 protein: CAISENSGGAAGTQYF. The CDR3 DNA reads as TGTGCCATCAGTGAGAATAGCGGGGGGGCCGCCGGTACGCAGTATTTT.

This sequence joins TRBV2 and TRBJ1-6, with D uncertain. This CDR3 has 12 amino acids. Germline CDR1 reads SNHLY; CDR2 reads FYNNEI. V shed 7 bases and J shed 8 bases, with 9 bases lying between them. The CDR3 spells CASKSPDSPLHF. The CDR3 DNA reads as TGTGCCAGCAAATCCCCTGATTCACCCCTCCACTTT.

The gene calls are TRBV4-1 and TRBJ2-1; D is ambiguous. The CDR3 is 11 residues long. The germline CDR1 and CDR2 sequences are MGHRA and YSYEKL. The CDR3 is CAARRGNEQFF. CDR3 coding DNA: TGCGCTGCAAGGCGAGGCAATGAGCAGTTCTTC.

The chain joins TRBV6-5 to TRBJ1-5, with D perhaps matching TRBD1 (5 bases). Deletions cut 4 bases from V and 2 bases from J, with 12 bases between. The CDR3 contains 15 residues. CDR1 is MNHEY and CDR2 is SVGAGI in the germline V gene. The CDR3 protein is CASSWGDPGNQPQHF. DNA of the CDR3: TGTGCCAGCAGTTGGGGGGATCCCGGCAATCAGCCCCAGCATTTT.

This chain links TRBV10-3 with TRBJ1-1; D is perhaps TRBD1 (5 bases). The V end was cut by 7 bases, the J end by 5 bases, with 14 bases between. CDR3 length: 13 amino acids. Per germline, CDR1 ENHRY and CDR2 SYGVKD. In DNA, the CDR3 is TGTGCCATCACCCAACAGGTGTGGACTGAAGCTTTCTTT. Encoded protein: CAITQQVWTEAFF.

The rearrangement joins TRBV5-1 to TRBJ2-7; perhaps TRBD2 as D (5 bases). V lost 4 bases and J 0 bases, leaving 11 bases between the germline ends. Germline-derived CDR1 and CDR2 are SGHRS and YFSETQ. This CDR3 spans 14 amino acids. The CDR3 DNA is TGCGCCAGCAGCACTATAGCGAGCTCCTACGAGCAGTACTTC. The encoded protein is CASSTIASSYEQYF. Variable domain in full (rest from reference TRBV5-1 and TRBJ2-7): KAGVTQTPRYLIKTRGQQVTLSCSPISGHRSVSWYQQTPGQGLQFLFEYFSETQRNKGNFPGRFSGRQFSNSRSEMNVSTLELGDSALYLCASSTIASSYEQYFGPGTRLTVT.

This sequence joins TRBV5-1 and TRBJ2-2; TRBD1 aligns across 7 bases. The CDR3 is 15 residues long. Germline CDR1 and CDR2: SGHRS and YFSETQ. Losses at the gene ends were 2 bases for V and 3 bases for J; bases not matched to a gene: 4. CDR3 in amino acids: CASSFGDRYTGELFF. The CDR3 DNA reads TGCGCCAGCAGCTTCGGGGACAGATACACCGGGGAGCTGTTTTTT.

V and J are TRBV9 and TRBJ2-1; D may be TRBD1 (6 bases). Between the trimmed V and J ends, which lost 3 bases and 8 bases, there was a span of 15 bases. There are 14 residues in the CDR3. Germline values: CDR1 SGDLS, CDR2 YYNGEE. CDR3 sequence: CASSESGALDEQFF. The CDR3, as DNA: TGTGCCAGCAGCGAATCAGGGGCGTTAGATGAGCAGTTCTTC.

The chain joins TRBV27 to TRBJ2-7, with 11 bases aligning to TRBD1. The germline gives CDR1 MNHEY, CDR2 SMNVEV (reference sequence). V gave up 4 bases and J gave up 6 bases; unmatched junction bases: 8. CDR3 size: 15 residues. The CDR3: CASSSPGQGGSEQYF. The DNA of the CDR3 is TGTGCCAGCAGTTCTCCGGGACAGGGGGGAAGCGAGCAGTACTTC.

This chain uses TRBV6-5 with TRBJ1-4; tentative D call: TRBD1 (6 bases). The CDR3 is made up of 15 amino acids. V lost 6 bases, J lost 8 bases, and 19 bases lay in between. CDR1 is MNHEY, CDR2 SVGAGI, per germline. In DNA, the CDR3 is TGTGCCAGCAGAGGGAGGGACAAAACATACGAAAAACTGTTTTTT. Translated: CASRGRDKTYEKLFF.

This chain connects TRBV11-2 to TRBJ1-2, with D possibly being TRBD1 (5 bases). V was pared by 1 base and J by 2 bases, with 14 bases between. The CDR3 length is 16 residues. CDR1 SGHAT and CDR2 FQNNGV come from the germline V gene. CDR3 coding DNA: TGTGCCAGCAGCTTAGTCGGGGGTCCCTTGAACTATGGCTACACCTTC. Its translation is CASSLVGGPLNYGYTF.

The rearrangement uses TRBV6-2 or TRBV6-3 and TRBJ2-3, with 8 bases aligning to TRBD2. The CDR3 has 15 residues. CDR1 is MNHEY and CDR2 is SVGEGT in the germline V gene. The junction had 7 bases not matched to a gene; V was cut back by 5 bases and J by 3 bases. DNA for the CDR3: TGTGCCAGCAGTCTGACGGGGGGGGCGACAGATACGCAGTATTTT. The encoded protein is CASSLTGGATDTQYF.

This clone was seen a single time. The chain carries TRBV28 and TRBJ2-3; unclear D gene. The CDR3 contains 13 residues. Germline V CDR1 and CDR2: MDHEN, SYDVKM. V gave up 4 bases and J gave up 2 bases, with 7 bases separating them. The CDR3: CASSSGHTDTQYF. The CDR3 bases are TGTGCCAGCAGTTCTGGGCACACAGATACGCAGTATTTT.

This chain links TRBV7-9 with TRBJ2-3; no firm D call. Germline loops: CDR1 SEHNR, CDR2 FQNEAQ (reference sequence). CDR3 length: 15 amino acids. V shed 2 bases and J shed 6 bases, with 15 bases lying between them. The CDR3 loop is CASSLLDTVGDTQYF. As DNA, the CDR3 is TGTGCCAGCAGCTTACTAGATACCGTTGGCGATACGCAGTATTTT.

The genes are TRBV6-5 and TRBJ1-2; 9 bases are shared with TRBD1. The CDR3 length is 13 residues. Germline V gene data show CDR1 as MNHEY and CDR2 as SVGAGI. V was pared by 6 bases and J by 8 bases, with 7 bases of the junction left unmatched. The CDR3 sequence is CASRKQGAGGYTF. The CDR3 bases are TGTGCCAGCAGAAAACAGGGGGCGGGCGGCTACACCTTC.